These 18 T cell receptor beta chains were all obtained from the same sample, sequenced in a study of naive and memory T cell subsets. The beta constant-region primer was an equimolar mix of two oligonucleotides covering TRBC1 and TRBC2. One entry per CDR3 protein results from TCRdb running MiXCR on the UMI-ligation and nested PCR reads. The sample records tens of thousands of distinct CDR3 sequences, about 7% being singletons. The sample comprised central memory CD4+ T cells from blood. The receptors here all came from a human donor in good health.

Concerning this clonotype: Mismatch with germline at one junction end may stem from a read error. V usage is TRBV3-1 and J usage is TRBJ1-1; TRBD1 might be the D (5 bases). This CDR3 has 12 residues. Germline-derived CDR1 and CDR2 are LGHDT and YNNKEL (reference sequence). CDR3: CVSSQVTGGTFF. The CDR3 nucleotides read TGTGTCAGCAGCCAAGTAACAGGCGGGACTTTCTTT. Full variable domain (remainder filled in from reference TRBV3-1 and TRBJ1-1): DTAVSQTPKYLVTQMGNDKSIKCEQNLGHDTMYWYKQDSKKFLKIMFSYNNKELIINETVPNRFSPKSPDKAHLNLHINSLELGDSAVYFCVSSQVTGGTFFGQGTRLTVV.

There are many counts of this clonotype. The rearrangement joins TRBV9 to TRBJ2-7; 7 bases align to TRBD1. In germline, CDR1 is SGDLS, CDR2 YYNGEE. V lost 4 bases to trimming and J lost 0 bases; unmatched junction nucleotides: 7. CDR3 size: 15 residues. The CDR3 sequence is CASSPGQPSSYEQYF. The DNA of the CDR3 is TGTGCCAGCAGCCCGGGACAGCCTAGCTCCTACGAGCAGTACTTC.

The sample holds many counts of this clonotype. This rearrangement joins TRBV5-4 to TRBJ2-5; tentatively, D is TRBD2 (6 bases). The CDR3 is made up of 15 amino acids. CDR1 and CDR2 (germline): SGHNT, YYREEE (reference sequence). V shed 2 bases and J shed 2 bases, with 13 bases lying between them. The CDR3 sequence: CASSFIGGKQETQYF. The DNA of the CDR3 is TGTGCCAGCAGCTTCATAGGCGGGAAGCAAGAGACCCAGTACTTC.

This clonotype came up many times. The CDR3 loop is CASSFPDLNTEAFF. The CDR3 nucleotides read TGTGCCAGCAGCTTCCCAGATCTGAACACTGAAGCTTTCTTT. The chain is built from TRBV5-6 and TRBJ1-1, with unresolved D. The CDR3 runs 14 residues. CDR1 and CDR2 from the germline V gene are SGHDT and YYEEEE. The V gene lost 2 bases and the J gene lost 0 bases, with 8 bases spanning the gap.

The gene calls are TRBV6-2 or TRBV6-3 and TRBJ2-1, with 7 bases identical to TRBD2. The CDR3 runs to 16 residues. The V gene's germline CDR1 is MNHEY and CDR2 SVGEGT. Trimming took 6 bases from V and 0 from J; bases not matched to a gene: 8. CDR3 DNA sequence: TGTGCCAGCAGGAAAAGCGGGAAGAGCTCCTACAATGAGCAGTTCTTC. Translated, it gives CASRKSGKSSYNEQFF.

This clonotype has ten or more counts. V and J are TRBV7-9 and TRBJ1-1; no reliable D call. Germline loops: CDR1 SEHNR, CDR2 FQNEAQ (reference sequence). V lost 1 base, J lost 7 bases, and 10 bases lay in between. The CDR3 is 13 amino acids. CDR3 DNA: TGTGCCAGCAGCTTAGGGGCCACCTATGAAGCTTTCTTT. Encoded protein: CASSLGATYEAFF.

The genes are TRBV5-1 and TRBJ2-7; 8 nucleotides match TRBD2. The CDR3 totals 15 residues. The germline gives CDR1 SGHRS, CDR2 YFSETQ. The V gene end was trimmed by 0 bases and the J gene end by 4 bases; junction bases not matched to a gene: 6. The CDR3, as DNA: TGCGCCAGCAGCTTGGACGGGAGGGCCCGGTACGAGCAGTACTTC. Amino acid sequence: CASSLDGRARYEQYF.

The rearrangement uses TRBV7-2 and TRBJ1-2; 10 bases are shared with TRBD1. Germline CDR1 SGHTA, CDR2 FQGNSA. CDR3 length: 14 residues. Losses at the gene ends were 5 bases for V and 3 bases for J; bases not matched to a gene: 3. CDR3 residues: CASSPTGGHYGYTF. The CDR3 DNA reads TGTGCCAGCAGCCCGACAGGGGGCCACTATGGCTACACCTTC.

This clonotype has at least ten counts. This chain joins TRBV4-3 and TRBJ1-2, with 9 bases that match TRBD1. The V gene's germline CDR1 is LGHNA and CDR2 YSLEER. This CDR3 has 16 amino acids. V lost 0 bases to trimming and J lost 4 bases; unmatched junction nucleotides: 6. CDR3 loop: CASSQEGTGSSYGYTF. The CDR3 DNA reads TGCGCCAGCAGCCAAGAGGGGACAGGGTCTTCCTATGGCTACACCTTC.

This clonotype was observed a few times. The rearrangement links TRBV15 to TRBJ2-7, with TRBD2 identical over 9 bases. The germline V gene has CDR1 LNHNV and CDR2 YYDKDF (reference sequence). The CDR3 totals 16 residues. V gave up 0 bases and J gave up 0 bases; unmatched junction bases: 3. CDR3 DNA sequence: TGTGCCACCAGCAGAGATCTTAGCGGGAGCTCCTACGAGCAGTACTTC. Its translation is CATSRDLSGSSYEQYF.

This clonotype was seen more than once but under ten times. This rearrangement joins TRBV9 to TRBJ2-3, with TRBD1 matching over 11 bases. Germline V gene sequence: CDR1 SGDLS, CDR2 YYNGEE. The length of the CDR3 is 16 residues. Trimming at V came to 4 bases and at J to 5 bases, leaving 9 bases not matched to a gene. The chain's CDR3 is CASSKQDRGRRDTQYF. The DNA for the CDR3 is TGTGCCAGCAGCAAACAGGACAGGGGGCGGAGAGATACGCAGTATTTT.

The table lists this clonotype with many counts. V gene TRBV5-6 combines with J gene TRBJ1-3, with D possibly TRBD1 on 6 matching bases. This CDR3 spans 15 amino acids. With 3 bases removed from V and 4 bases from J, the gap between germline ends came to 14 bases. CDR1 is SGHDT and CDR2 is YYEEEE in the germline V gene. CDR3 region: CASSSIGTSGNTIYF. The CDR3 DNA reads as TGTGCCAGCAGCTCGATTGGGACATCCGGAAACACCATATATTTT.

This clonotype showed up many times. This chain uses TRBV7-9 with TRBJ2-1; TRBD1 matches at 10 bases. The CDR3 spans 15 residues. With V trimmed by 5 bases and J by 2 bases, 3 bases remained unmatched. Germline V CDR1 and CDR2: SEHNR, FQNEAQ (reference sequence). This CDR3 is CASSVGQGAYNEQFF. The CDR3 DNA is TGTGCCAGCAGCGTTGGACAGGGGGCCTACAATGAGCAGTTCTTC.

This clonotype has just a few counts. The gene calls are TRBV7-2 and TRBJ1-1; D ambiguous. Germline CDR1 reads SGHTA; CDR2 reads FQGNSA. This CDR3 spans 15 amino acids. V lost 2 bases and J lost 6, with 16 bases in between. CDR3 in DNA: TGTGCCAGCAGCTTAAAACCCCAAGGTTTTTCTGAAGCTTTCTTT. Translated, it gives CASSLKPQGFSEAFF.

The chain combines TRBV14 with TRBJ2-2; the D is unclear. V gave up 1 base and J gave up 2 bases, with 2 bases separating them. CDR1 and CDR2 (germline): SGHDN, FVKESK. This CDR3 has 13 amino acids. CDR3 region: CASSQVNTGELFF. The CDR3 DNA sequence: TGTGCCAGCAGCCAAGTCAACACCGGGGAGCTGTTTTTT.

The chain joins TRBV14 to TRBJ2-4, with 9 bases lining up with TRBD1. Germline V gene sequence: CDR1 SGHDN, CDR2 FVKESK. V shed 2 bases, J shed 7 bases, and the junction held 6 bases outside the gene matches. The CDR3 has 15 residues. In DNA, the CDR3 is TGTGCCAGCAGCCAATCCGTGGGGACAGGGAACATTCAGTACTTC. Protein product: CASSQSVGTGNIQYF.

This clonotype appeared many times. The chain carries TRBV20-1 and TRBJ2-1, with 14 bases aligning to TRBD2. The CDR3 sequence is 14 residues long. V lost 6 bases and J lost 8; bases outside the gene matches: 6. Germline loops: CDR1 DFQATT, CDR2 SNEGSKA (reference sequence). The DNA for the CDR3 is TGCAGTGCCAAGACTAGCGGGGGGGGCTATGAGCAGTTCTTC. The encoded protein is CSAKTSGGGYEQFF.

This sequence joins TRBV12-3 or TRBV12-4 and TRBJ1-2; TRBD1 is a possible D gene (5 bases). The CDR3 length is 15 residues. V dropped 2 bases and J dropped 2 bases, with 12 bases sitting between them. CDR3 protein: CASSLRGASNYGYTF. The CDR3 nucleotides are TGTGCCAGCAGTTTACGCGGGGCCAGCAACTATGGCTACACCTTC.